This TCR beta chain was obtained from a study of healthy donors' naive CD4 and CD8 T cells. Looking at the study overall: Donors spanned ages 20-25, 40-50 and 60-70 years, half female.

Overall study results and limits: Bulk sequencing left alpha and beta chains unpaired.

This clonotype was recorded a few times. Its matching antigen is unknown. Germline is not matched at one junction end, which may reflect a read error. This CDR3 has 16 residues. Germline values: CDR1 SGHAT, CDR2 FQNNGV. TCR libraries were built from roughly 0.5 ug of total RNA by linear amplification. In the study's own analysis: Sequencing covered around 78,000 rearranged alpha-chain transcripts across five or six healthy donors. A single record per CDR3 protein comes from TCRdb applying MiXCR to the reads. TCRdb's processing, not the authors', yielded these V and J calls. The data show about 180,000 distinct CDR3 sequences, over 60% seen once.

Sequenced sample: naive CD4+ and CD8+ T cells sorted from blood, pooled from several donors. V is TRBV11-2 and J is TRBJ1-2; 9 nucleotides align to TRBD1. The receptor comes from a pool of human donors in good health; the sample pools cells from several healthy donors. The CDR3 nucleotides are TGTGCCAGCAACTTAGAATCACAGGGGGCGCTTGATGGCTACACCTTC. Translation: CASNLESQGALDGYTF. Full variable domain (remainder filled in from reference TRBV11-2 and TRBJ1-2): EAGVAQSPRYKIIEKRQSVAFWCNPISGHATLYWYQQILGQGPKLLIQFQNNGVVDDSQLPKDRFSAERLKGVDSTLKIQPAKLEDSAVYLCASNLESQGALDGYTFGSGTRLTVV.